One sample yielded the 15 T cell receptor beta chains listed below, sequenced in a study of shared clonotypes between healthy human individuals. Produced via immunoSEQ multiplex PCR; TCRdb's table is partial and in-frame only. This sample yields 2 million to 2.5 million clones, of which 90% to 95% are seen a single time; 0.1% to 0.15% belongs to the top ten. Sequenced: naive CD4+ T cells sorted from blood. As to subset: CD45RA+ positively selected. These receptors were collected from a man younger than 30 in good health.

This clone was counted a single time. The chain employs TRBV5-4 and TRBJ2-7; 11 bases line up with TRBD2. Germline assignment: CDR1 SGHNT and CDR2 YYREEE (reference sequence). The CDR3 has 16 amino acids. Trimming removed 1 base from V and 3 bases from J; junction bases left unmatched: 6. The CDR3 coding sequence is TGTGCCAGCAGCTTGCCAGGGACTAGCGGACGCTACGAGCAGTACTTC. Its translation is CASSLPGTSGRYEQYF.

V and J are TRBV7-9 and TRBJ2-5; D is uncertain. The CDR3 covers 13 residues. V lost 1 base to trimming and J lost 13 bases, with 16 bases between them. From germline, CDR1 is SEHNR and CDR2 FQNEAQ (reference sequence). CDR3 amino acids: CASSLGSQHQPYF. CDR3 sequence (DNA): TGTGCCAGCAGCTTAGGGTCGCAGCACCAGCCGTACTTC. The full variable domain, completed using reference TRBV7-9 and TRBJ2-5, is DTGVSQNPRHKITKRGQNVTFRCDPISEHNRLYWYRQTLGQGPEFLTYFQNEAQLEKSRLLSDRFSAERPKGSFSTLEIQRTEQGDSAMYLCASSLGSQHQPYFGPGTRLLVL.

About this clone: The same CDR3 can be traced to other DNA sequences in this sample. The J gene is TRBJ1-5, the V gene TRBV6-5; no clear D gene. The germline V gene has CDR1 MNHEY and CDR2 SVGAGI. This CDR3 contains 13 residues. Trimming took off 4 bases at V and 4 bases at J, with 8 bases between the two ends. The CDR3 here is CASSSEGNQPQHF. The CDR3 nucleotides read TGTGCCAGCAGTTCGGAGGGAAATCAGCCCCAGCATTTT.

CDR3 DNA sequence: TGTGCCAGCAGCCCTCGGTTCCTTGGCTACACCTTC. It encodes CASSPRFLGYTF. The rearrangement uses TRBV7-2 and TRBJ1-2; D ambiguous. The CDR3 extends over 12 amino acids. V was trimmed by 5 bases and J by 7 bases, leaving 11 bases between them. Germline loops: CDR1 SGHTA, CDR2 FQGNSA. Full variable domain (remainder filled in from reference TRBV7-2 and TRBJ1-2): GAGVSQSPSNKVTEKGKDVELRCDPISGHTALYWYRQSLGQGLEFLIYFQGNSAPDKSGLPSDRFSAERTGGSVSTLTIQRTQQEDSAVYLCASSPRFLGYTFGSGTRLTVV.

The V and J genes are TRBV6-5 and TRBJ1-2; TRBD1 matches 11 bases. The CDR3 covers 15 residues. V gave up 4 bases and J gave up 5 bases; unmatched junction bases: 6. The germline CDR1 and CDR2 sequences are MNHEY and SVGAGI. The CDR3 spells CASSLVGQGAYGYTF. The CDR3 DNA reads TGTGCCAGCAGTTTAGTCGGACAGGGGGCGTATGGCTACACCTTC.

The gene calls are TRBV18 and TRBJ2-7; 8 bases map to TRBD2. The V gene end was trimmed by 0 bases and the J gene end by 2 bases; junction bases not matched to a gene: 12. Per germline, CDR1 KGHSH and CDR2 LQKENI. CDR3 length equals 18 residues. The CDR3 loop is CASSPPAFSGAPPYEQYF. DNA for the CDR3: TGTGCCAGCTCACCACCGGCTTTTAGCGGGGCTCCGCCCTACGAGCAGTACTTC.

The chain employs TRBV29-1 and TRBJ1-2; D unclear. Deletions cut 6 bases from V and 8 bases from J, with 7 bases between. The CDR3 covers 9 residues. Germline CDR1 SQVTM, CDR2 ANQGSEA. The DNA for the CDR3 is TGCAGCGTCGGGCCCGGCTACACCTTC. Translating gives CSVGPGYTF.

This clone came up once. The rearrangement links TRBV28 to TRBJ2-7, with 7 bases lining up with TRBD1. The CDR3 has 13 amino acids. CDR1 is MDHEN and CDR2 is SYDVKM in the germline V gene. The V gene end was trimmed by 10 bases and the J gene end by 7 bases; junction bases not matched to a gene: 13. CDR3 residues: CATDKDRSREQYF. The DNA for the CDR3 is TGTGCCACGGACAAGGACAGGTCACGGGAGCAGTACTTC.

Comments on this clone: The sample has other DNA sequences that encode this CDR3 too. This chain links TRBV18 with TRBJ2-7, with D perhaps matching TRBD1 or TRBD2 (5 bases each). CDR1 and CDR2 from the germline V gene are KGHSH and LQKENI. V was trimmed by 2 bases and J by 0 bases, leaving 8 bases between them. CDR3 length: 14 residues. CDR3: CASSPAGSSYEQYF. The CDR3 bases are TGTGCCAGCTCACCAGCAGGGAGCTCCTACGAGCAGTACTTC.

The chain links TRBV19 to TRBJ1-2; TRBD1 might be the D (5 bases). From germline, CDR1 is LNHDA and CDR2 SQIVND (reference sequence). V was cut by 5 bases and J by 3 bases, with 7 bases left in between. This CDR3 spans 12 amino acids. CDR3 DNA: TGTGCCAGTAGTCAACAGGACTATGGCTACACCTTC. This gives the protein CASSQQDYGYTF.

This clone was detected once. The chain carries TRBV4-1 and TRBJ2-1; 8 nucleotides match TRBD1. The V gene's germline CDR1 is MGHRA and CDR2 YSYEKL. The ends lost 2 bases at V and 15 bases at J; junction bases unmatched: 6. CDR3 length: 12 residues. The CDR3 reads CASSQTGTGPFF. The CDR3 nucleotides are TGCGCCAGCAGCCAAACCGGGACAGGTCCGTTCTTC.

This chain links TRBV28 with TRBJ1-1; D is undetermined. V gave up 2 bases and J gave up 4 bases, with 20 bases separating them. The germline CDR1 and CDR2 sequences are MDHEN and SYDVKM. The length of the CDR3 is 17 residues. The DNA of the CDR3 is TGTGCCAGCAGTTTACTGGGAGGCGAGGTTTTTGGCACTGAAGCTTTCTTT. Its translation: CASSLLGGEVFGTEAFF.

The CDR3 coding sequence is TGTGCCAGTACCCTCACCCGGGACCGAAGGAACACTGAAGCTTTCTTT. This encodes CASTLTRDRRNTEAFF. The rearrangement uses TRBV19 and TRBJ1-1; maybe TRBD1 (5 bases). CDR1 is LNHDA and CDR2 is SQIVND in the germline V gene (reference sequence). V was cut by 7 bases and J by 1 base, with 19 bases left in between. This CDR3 is 16 amino acids long.

V usage is TRBV19 and J usage is TRBJ1-1; no definite D call. Germline V gene data show CDR1 as LNHDA and CDR2 as SQIVND (reference sequence). V was cut by 5 bases and J by 10 bases, with 14 bases left in between. The CDR3 covers 12 residues. The CDR3, as DNA: TGTGCCAGTAGTTATATCGGGCGGCTAGCTTTCTTT. Translating gives CASSYIGRLAFF. Based on the CDR3 plus reference TRBV19 and TRBJ1-1, the full variable domain is DGGITQSPKYLFRKEGQNVTLSCEQNLNHDAMYWYRQDPGQGLRLIYYSQIVNDFQKGDIAEGYSVSREKKESFPLTVTSAQKNPTAFYLCASSYIGRLAFFGQGTRLTVV.

This chain joins TRBV5-8 and TRBJ2-3, with 8 bases that match TRBD1. The length of the CDR3 is 19 residues. V dropped 3 bases and J dropped 2; count of bases not matched to a gene: 17. Germline lookup yields CDR1 SGHTS and CDR2 YDEGEE. CDR3 amino acids: CASSSDRDRQRTYTDTQYF. CDR3 DNA: TGTGCCAGCAGCTCGGACCGGGACAGGCAACGCACCTACACAGATACGCAGTATTTT.